These 30 T cell receptor beta chains originate from one sample sequenced in a study of blood T cell repertoires in COVID-19. Clones were read by immunoSEQ multiplex PCR, and TCRdb kept only the in-frame ones, dropping some. The profile shows some 190,000 clones, 80% to 90% of them singletons. The source material was peripheral blood. The receptors come from a man aged 60 to 69 with acute or convalescent COVID-19.

The chain combines TRBV28 with TRBJ1-2; 9 bases fit TRBD1. The V segment lost 6 bases and the J segment 4 bases; nucleotides outside the gene matches: 6. CDR1 and CDR2 (germline): MDHEN, SYDVKM. The CDR3 is 14 amino acids. CDR3 amino acids: CASRITGGTYGYTF. Written as DNA, the CDR3 is TGTGCCAGCAGGATTACAGGGGGCACCTATGGCTACACCTTC.

J is TRBJ1-2 and V is TRBV3-1 (or the pseudogene TRBV3-2); TRBD1 matches at 9 bases. With 6 bases clipped from V and 4 bases from J, the junction kept 3 bases outside the gene matches. The CDR3 loop spans 13 amino acids. Germline V gene data show CDR1 as LGHDT and CDR2 as YNNKEL (reference sequence). The CDR3 sequence is CASRQGASYGYTF. The DNA of the CDR3 is TGTGCCAGCAGACAGGGGGCGAGCTATGGCTACACCTTC.

The rearrangement joins TRBV2 to TRBJ1-4; possibly TRBD1 for D (5 bases). V gave up 3 bases and J gave up 8 bases, with 13 bases separating them. CDR3 size: 14 residues. Per the germline V gene, CDR1 is SNHLY and CDR2 is FYNNEI. The CDR3: CASSENRQAEKLFF. CDR3 coding DNA: TGTGCCAGCAGTGAGAACAGGCAAGCGGAAAAACTGTTTTTT.

This sequence joins TRBV30 and TRBJ2-3; a possible D gene is TRBD1 (6 bases). This CDR3 is 15 amino acids long. V was trimmed by 3 bases and J by 3 bases, leaving 16 bases between them. The germline V gene encodes CDR1 GTSNPN and CDR2 SVGIG (reference sequence). CDR3 protein: CAWSDTRGTTDTQYF. The CDR3 DNA is TGTGCCTGGAGCGATACGAGGGGGACGACAGATACGCAGTATTTT.

The rearrangement uses TRBV6-5 and TRBJ2-7; TRBD1 is a possible D gene (6 bases). This CDR3 has 12 residues. Trimming left V 6 bases short and J 4 bases short, with 10 bases between. In germline, CDR1 is MNHEY, CDR2 SVGAGI. CDR3 region: CASRRRGYEQYF. The CDR3 DNA follows: TGTGCCAGCAGGCGCAGGGGTTACGAGCAGTACTTC.

The CDR3 spells CASSQVNGLYGYTF. The CDR3 nucleotides are TGTGCCAGCAGCCAAGTAAACGGTCTTTATGGCTACACCTTC. The chain links TRBV4-2 to TRBJ1-2; no reliable D call. Germline V gene lookup returns CDR1 LGHNA and CDR2 YNFKEQ. This CDR3 comprises 14 residues. V dropped 1 base and J dropped 5 bases, with 11 bases sitting between them.

The V gene is TRBV11-2, the J gene TRBJ2-6; a possible D gene is TRBD1 (6 bases). Germline values: CDR1 SGHAT, CDR2 FQNNGV. The CDR3 is 15 amino acids. V was cut by 5 bases and J by 2 bases, with 10 bases left in between. The CDR3 reads CASSDRKAGANVLTF. The DNA of the CDR3 is TGTGCCAGCAGCGACAGGAAGGCTGGGGCCAACGTCCTGACTTTC.

The chain is built from TRBV7-2 and TRBJ2-1; no definite D call. The length of the CDR3 is 14 residues. Germline values: CDR1 SGHTA, CDR2 FQGNSA. Trimming left V 2 bases short and J 3 bases short, with 8 bases between. The CDR3 reads CASSLRQNYNEQFF. CDR3 nucleotides: TGTGCCAGCAGCTTACGTCAGAACTACAATGAGCAGTTCTTC.

The V call is TRBV2, the J call TRBJ1-1; possible D gene TRBD1, 6 bases. Germline CDR1 reads SNHLY; CDR2 reads FYNNEI. This CDR3 is 13 amino acids long. Trimming removed 4 bases from V and 7 bases from J, with 13 bases in between. The CDR3 DNA is TGTGCCAGCAGTGCGCGTCAGGGGAATGAAGCTTTCTTT. This translates into CASSARQGNEAFF.

V usage is TRBV6-1 and J usage is TRBJ2-5, with a possible D match to TRBD1 (5 bases). Germline V gives CDR1 MNHNS, CDR2 SASEGT. Trimming took off 1 base at V and 6 bases at J, with 15 bases between the two ends. The CDR3 is 15 amino acids. The CDR3 spells CASSEGYQGRKTQYF. For the CDR3, the DNA is TGTGCCAGCAGTGAAGGCTACCAGGGTCGAAAGACCCAGTACTTC.

The chain joins TRBV30 to TRBJ2-3; 8 nucleotides line up with TRBD2. CDR1 GTSNPN and CDR2 SVGIG come from the germline V gene (reference sequence). The V and J ends lost 2 bases and 5 bases, in that order; junction bases with no gene match: 6. The CDR3 sequence is 14 residues long. The CDR3 here is CAWSIGLAIDTQYF. The DNA for the CDR3 is TGTGCCTGGAGTATAGGACTAGCAATAGATACGCAGTATTTT.

Notes on this clone: The sample has other DNA sequences that encode this CDR3 too. This rearrangement joins TRBV27 to TRBJ1-1; 7 bases line up with TRBD1. V was pared by 5 bases and J by 0 bases, with 3 bases of the junction left unmatched. The length of the CDR3 is 14 residues. Germline-derived CDR1 and CDR2 are MNHEY and SMNVEV (reference sequence). CDR3 DNA sequence: TGTGCCAGCAGTCCCGGGACAGTGAACACTGAAGCTTTCTTT. Translation gives CASSPGTVNTEAFF.

The J gene is TRBJ1-3, the V gene TRBV6-1; no clear D gene. The V gene lost 3 bases and the J gene lost 0 bases, with 9 bases spanning the gap. The germline CDR1 and CDR2 sequences are MNHNS and SASEGT. The CDR3 spans 15 residues. The CDR3 sequence: CASSETTYSGNTIYF. CDR3 in DNA: TGTGCCAGCAGTGAGACAACCTACTCTGGAAACACCATATATTTT.

This clone occurred a few times. This rearrangement joins TRBV7-6 to TRBJ2-5, with TRBD2 matching over 14 bases. The V gene end was trimmed by 4 bases and the J gene end by 6 bases; junction bases not matched to a gene: 7. The germline CDR1 and CDR2 sequences are SGHVS and FNYEAQ. The CDR3 runs to 16 residues. CDR3 region: CASSSAGTSGSKTQYF. The CDR3 DNA follows: TGTGCCAGCAGCTCCGCCGGGACTAGCGGGAGCAAGACCCAGTACTTC.

As for this clone: Since the CDR3 does not end with the conserved phenylalanine or tryptophan, this likely comes from a read error. It is unclear where the CDR3 begins or ends on the DNA, so no DNA is shown, and the CDR3 is as TCRdb lists it. The chain uses TRBV28 and TRBJ1-2; the D segment call TRBD1 is taken from the table without a DNA check. The CDR3 length is 11 residues, termini included. Per germline, CDR1 MDHEN and CDR2 SYDVKM. The CDR3 sequence is CASSSIRDRVS.

This clone was picked up a small number of times. This sequence joins TRBV7-2 and TRBJ1-3; possible D gene TRBD1, 5 bases. V lost 2 bases, J lost 2 bases, and 13 bases lay in between. The CDR3 runs to 16 residues. Germline V gene sequence: CDR1 SGHTA, CDR2 FQGNSA. CDR3 nucleotide sequence: TGTGCCAGCAGCTTACAGGGCTCCCAGGCTGGAAACACCATATATTTT. Protein sequence: CASSLQGSQAGNTIYF. Based on the CDR3 plus reference TRBV7-2 and TRBJ1-3, the full variable domain is GAGVSQSPSNKVTEKGKDVELRCDPISGHTALYWYRQSLGQGLEFLIYFQGNSAPDKSGLPSDRFSAERTGGSVSTLTIQRTQQEDSAVYLCASSLQGSQAGNTIYFGEGSWLTVV.

On this clone itself: The same CDR3 is also encoded by other DNA sequences in this sample. This rearrangement joins TRBV6-6 to TRBJ1-2; D might be TRBD1 (5 bases). Germline V gene sequence: CDR1 MNHNY, CDR2 SVGAGI (reference sequence). This CDR3 has 14 residues. Trimming cost V 7 bases and J 2 bases, with 14 bases left between them. The CDR3 protein is CASTPGGSNYGYTF. As DNA, the CDR3 is TGTGCCAGCACCCCGGGGGGATCAAACTATGGCTACACCTTC.

This chain links TRBV19 with TRBJ2-1, with 15 bases matching TRBD2. With V trimmed by 3 bases and J by 1 base, 7 bases remained unmatched. Per the germline V gene, CDR1 is LNHDA and CDR2 is SQIVND (reference sequence). CDR3 length: 19 residues. This CDR3 is CASSMVGTSGRSSYNEQFF. CDR3 coding DNA: TGTGCCAGTAGTATGGTCGGGACTAGCGGGAGGTCGTCCTACAATGAGCAGTTCTTC.

V is TRBV28 and J is TRBJ2-7; D is perhaps TRBD1 (6 bases). The V end was cut by 6 bases, the J end by 3 bases, with 9 bases between. This CDR3 has 12 amino acids. Germline V CDR1 and CDR2: MDHEN, SYDVKM. The CDR3 is CASRPQGYEQYF. The CDR3 DNA sequence: TGTGCCAGCAGACCACAGGGCTACGAGCAGTACTTC.

CDR3 amino acids: CASSEGQLAKNIQYF. The DNA of the CDR3 is TGTGCCAGCAGTGAAGGACAGCTAGCCAAAAACATTCAGTACTTC. The chain joins TRBV2 to TRBJ2-4, with D possibly TRBD1 on 5 matching bases. The CDR3 is made up of 15 amino acids. The V and J ends lost 1 base and 0 bases respectively, with 7 bases between them. CDR1 SNHLY and CDR2 FYNNEI come from the germline V gene.

The chain uses TRBV28 and TRBJ2-1; D unresolved. With 1 base removed from V and 4 bases from J, the gap between germline ends came to 8 bases. Per germline, CDR1 MDHEN and CDR2 SYDVKM. The CDR3 is made up of 14 amino acids. The CDR3 region is CASSLSGSYNEQFF. In DNA form, the CDR3 reads TGTGCCAGCAGTTTATCTGGCAGTTACAATGAGCAGTTCTTC.

A note on this clone: In the same sample, other DNA sequences code for this CDR3. V is TRBV12-3 or TRBV12-4 and J is TRBJ1-1; 10 nucleotides align to TRBD1. The CDR3 extends over 13 amino acids. Trimming cost V 5 bases and J 3 bases; bases outside gene matches: 0. The chain's CDR3 is CASSGQGDTEAFF. In nucleotides, the CDR3 is TGTGCCAGCAGTGGACAGGGGGACACTGAAGCTTTCTTT.

V usage is TRBV29-1 and J usage is TRBJ2-2, with D tentatively TRBD1 (6 bases). The CDR3 loop spans 12 amino acids. The ends were cut back, 4 bases at V and 6 bases at J, with 9 bases in the middle. The germline V gene encodes CDR1 SQVTM and CDR2 ANQGSEA. CDR3 bases: TGCAGCGTTGGCTGGGGGCCCGGGGAGCTGTTTTTT. Translated, it gives CSVGWGPGELFF.

V usage is TRBV2 and J usage is TRBJ1-2, with D perhaps TRBD1 (6 bases). V was clipped by 0 bases and J by 0 bases, with 8 bases between them. The CDR3 contains 15 residues. The germline gives CDR1 SNHLY, CDR2 FYNNEI. Here the CDR3 reads CASSEAWTANYGYTF. CDR3 in DNA: TGTGCCAGCAGTGAAGCTTGGACAGCTAACTATGGCTACACCTTC.

This clone has a handful of counts. V is TRBV28 and J is TRBJ1-5; D is possibly TRBD1 (5 bases). Germline assignment: CDR1 MDHEN and CDR2 SYDVKM. The CDR3 contains 14 residues. V shed 8 bases and J shed 5 bases, with 16 bases lying between them. CDR3 DNA sequence: TGTGCCAGCCTGCGGGACGGAGCGTATCAGCCCCAGCATTTT. Translation gives CASLRDGAYQPQHF.

The chain carries TRBV4-3 and TRBJ2-7, with D perhaps TRBD2 (6 bases). The CDR3 loop spans 16 amino acids. The V and J ends lost 2 bases and 3 bases respectively, with 17 bases between them. The germline CDR1 and CDR2 sequences are LGHNA and YSLEER. CDR3 DNA: TGCGCCAGCAGCCAACCACTGCGGGACCGATACTACGAGCAGTACTTC. Its protein product is CASSQPLRDRYYEQYF.

This clone was detected only once. The chain recombines TRBV5-1 with TRBJ1-1; D remains ambiguous. The CDR3 has 14 amino acids. Trimming left V 4 bases short and J 0 bases short, with 10 bases between. The germline CDR1 and CDR2 sequences are SGHRS and YFSETQ. The DNA of the CDR3 is TGCGCCAGCAGCACGCAGGTAATGAACACTGAAGCTTTCTTT. Protein: CASSTQVMNTEAFF.

The chain is built from TRBV9 and TRBJ2-1, with 9 bases lining up with TRBD1. Germline V lookup: CDR1 SGDLS, CDR2 YYNGEE. After removal of 0 bases from V and 7 bases from J, the junction contained 5 bases not matched to a gene. The CDR3 covers 15 residues. CDR3 nucleotide sequence: TGTGCCAGCAGCGTAGTGGGACAGGGTCTGAATGAGCAGTTCTTC. It is translated as CASSVVGQGLNEQFF.

The chain carries TRBV4-1 and TRBJ1-6, with a tentative D call TRBD1 (5 bases). Germline V gene data show CDR1 as MGHRA and CDR2 as YSYEKL. V was cut by 5 bases and J by 7 bases, with 9 bases left in between. The CDR3 covers 13 residues. CDR3 coding DNA: TGCGCCAGCAGCGTGGACATAAATTCACCCCTCCACTTT. Its translation: CASSVDINSPLHF.

CDR3 in amino acids: CASNRGLAGEDTQYF. Written as DNA, the CDR3 is TGTGCCAGCAATAGGGGACTAGCGGGAGAAGATACGCAGTATTTT. The chain has TRBV7-3 and TRBJ2-3, with 14 bases aligning to TRBD2. V was pared by 7 bases and J by 5 bases, with 5 bases of the junction left unmatched. CDR3 length: 15 amino acids. The germline V gene has CDR1 SGHTA and CDR2 FQGTGA.